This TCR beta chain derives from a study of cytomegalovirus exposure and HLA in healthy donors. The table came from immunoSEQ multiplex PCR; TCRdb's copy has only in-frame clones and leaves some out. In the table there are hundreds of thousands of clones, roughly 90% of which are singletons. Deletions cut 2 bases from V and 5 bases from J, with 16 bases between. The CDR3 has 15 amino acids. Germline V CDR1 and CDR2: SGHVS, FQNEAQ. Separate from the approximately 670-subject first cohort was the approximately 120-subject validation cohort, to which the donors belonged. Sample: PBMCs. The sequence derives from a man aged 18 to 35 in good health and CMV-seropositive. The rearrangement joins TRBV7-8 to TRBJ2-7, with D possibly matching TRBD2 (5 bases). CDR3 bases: TGTGCCAGCAGCTTACCGGCGGGCATTCTGAACGAGCAGTACTTC. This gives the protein CASSLPAGILNEQYF.